Sequencing of this T cell receptor beta chain was carried out in a study of kidney transplant recipient with SARS-CoV-2 infection. The germline V gene encodes CDR1 PRHDT and CDR2 FYEKMQ (reference sequence). The CDR3 runs 14 residues. V was clipped by 0 bases and J by 1 base, with 6 bases between them. This clonotype was picked up many times. TCRdb re-derived calls from the reads in MiXCR, one entry per CDR3 protein. The sample includes roughly 250,000 distinct CDR3 sequences, under 35% of them seen just once. Sequencing used a blood sample, obtained at baseline and on day 111 from a kidney transplant recipient. The TCR was taken from a male patient aged 25-45 years who had COVID-19 and was a kidney transplant recipient. Some T cells may be transferred from the graft donor. V and J are TRBV13 and TRBJ1-1; D uncertain. The CDR3 spells CASSLGRENTEAFF. Here the CDR3 DNA reads TGTGCCAGCAGCTTAGGTCGGGAGAACACTGAAGCTTTCTTT.